Listed here is a single T cell receptor beta chain. As processed by the authors: Researchers report that nucleated cell counts were estimated from reference gene primer amplification. Here immunoSEQ multiplex PCR was the method, and the copy in TCRdb shows in-frame clones only, minus some. V and J calls and clone size come straight from that table; D and trimming were deduced from the DNA. The table has 200,000 to 300,000 clones, approximately 86% seen once; the top ten hold less than 4%. This specimen belongs to a study of blood T cell repertoires in COVID-19. As for the study in general: Both acute and convalescent COVID-19 samples were obtained from the United States, Italy and Spain. T cells, B-cell-depleted T cells, or PBMCs supplied cDNA or gDNA.

V lost 2 bases to trimming and J lost 5 bases; unmatched junction nucleotides: 6. The germline V gene encodes CDR1 MRHNA and CDR2 SNTAGT. The length of the CDR3 is 15 residues. The chain uses TRBV6-4 and TRBJ1-2, with 9 nucleotides matching TRBD1. The clonotype was recovered from a woman in her 30s who had recovered from COVID-19. The sample comprised peripheral blood. The CDR3 spells CASSDTGQGLYGYTF. The CDR3 coding sequence is TGTGCCAGCAGTGACACCGGACAGGGGTTATATGGCTACACCTTC.